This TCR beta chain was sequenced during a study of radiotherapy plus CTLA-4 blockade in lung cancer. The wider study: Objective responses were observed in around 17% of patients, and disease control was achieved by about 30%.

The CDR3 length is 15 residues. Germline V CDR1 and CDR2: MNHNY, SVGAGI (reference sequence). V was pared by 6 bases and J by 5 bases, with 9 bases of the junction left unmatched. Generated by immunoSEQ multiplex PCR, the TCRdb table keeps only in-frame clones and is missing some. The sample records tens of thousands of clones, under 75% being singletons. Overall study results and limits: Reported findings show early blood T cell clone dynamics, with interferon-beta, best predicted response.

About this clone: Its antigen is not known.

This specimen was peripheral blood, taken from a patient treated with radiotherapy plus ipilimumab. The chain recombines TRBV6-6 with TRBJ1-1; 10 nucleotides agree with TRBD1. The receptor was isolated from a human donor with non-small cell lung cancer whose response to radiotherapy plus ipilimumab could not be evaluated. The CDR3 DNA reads TGTGCCAGCAGAACCGGGACAGGGGTAGTAACTGAAGCTTTCTTT. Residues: CASRTGTGVVTEAFF.